The clone carrying this TCR beta chain was seen repeatedly, ten times or more. The antigen is not known. This sample stems from a study of T cell repertoires in cytomegalovirus infection. As for the study in general: Matching HLA type, along with CMV infection, was indicated by public TCR beta signatures.

TCRdb called the reads again in MiXCR, with one record for every CDR3 protein. The sample consists of around 130,000 distinct CDR3 sequences, about 24% of them appearing once. Trimming at V came to 2 bases and at J to 5 bases, leaving 20 bases not matched to a gene. In germline, CDR1 is SGHVS, CDR2 FQNEAQ. CDR3 length equals 22 residues. The TCR sequence derives from a human donor in good health (CMV status not recorded). Some clones in this sample may be carry-over from other donors' samples. The chain is built from TRBV7-8 and TRBJ2-5, with TRBD2 identical over 16 bases. Specimen: PBMCs, sequenced either directly or after in vitro stimulation (not recorded which). CDR3 in amino acids: CASSLTRPGLAGGPVRGETQYF. CDR3 nucleotide sequence: TGTGCCAGCAGCTTAACCCGACCGGGACTAGCGGGAGGGCCCGTGAGGGGGGAGACCCAGTACTTC.